What follows are 26 T cell receptor beta chains derived from one specimen sequenced in a study of persistence of HIV-infected CD4 T cells. These receptors' targets are unknown. This was the immunoSEQ version 4 assay in survey mode. Sequencing was performed with immunoSEQ multiplex PCR; in TCRdb, only in-frame clones are kept and a portion is missing. The table records some 40,000 clones, 91% of them present only once. Anti-CD3/anti-CD28 beads served as a nonspecific positive control stimulus. Responding CD4+ T cells were sorted by upregulation of both CD40 ligand and CD69. Sample: CD4+ T cells sorted from PBMCs after approximately 19-hour stimulation, taken from a patient who received antiretroviral therapy. These receptor sequences come from an adult man with HIV who was CMV-seropositive.

The chain recombines TRBV7-9 with TRBJ2-3, with a weak D call TRBD2 (6 bases). The CDR3 runs 17 residues. The V end lost 0 bases, the J end lost 2 bases, and 15 bases lay between the germline ends. The V gene's germline CDR1 is SEHNR and CDR2 FQNEAQ (reference sequence). CDR3 in amino acids: CASSLARAGPHTDTQYF. The CDR3, as DNA: TGTGCCAGCAGCTTAGCGCGGGCGGGGCCCCACACAGATACGCAGTATTTT.

This clone was picked up one time. Germline and junction disagree at one end, which may indicate a read error. V usage is TRBV10-2 and J usage is TRBJ1-1, with TRBD1 as a possible D gene (6 bases). Per germline, CDR1 WSHSY and CDR2 SAAADI. The CDR3 is 14 residues long. CDR3 sequence: CASSEAVDSLVLRF. The CDR3 DNA sequence: TGCGCCAGCAGTGAAGCCGTGGACAGTTTGGTCTTAAGGTTT.

The rearrangement uses TRBV18 and TRBJ2-1; tentatively, D is TRBD1 (6 bases). This CDR3 is 15 amino acids long. The V and J ends lost 6 bases and 6 bases respectively, with 18 bases between them. CDR1 KGHSH and CDR2 LQKENI come from the germline V gene. DNA of the CDR3: TGTGCCAGCTCTACAGGGTCATTTGATTCCAATGAGCAGTTCTTC. Translating it yields CASSTGSFDSNEQFF.

A word on this clone: The junction departs from the called germline gene at one end, perhaps through a read error. The genes are TRBV7-9 and TRBJ1-5; 7 bases map to TRBD1. Germline assignment: CDR1 SEHNR and CDR2 FQNEAQ (reference sequence). CDR3 length equals 14 residues. The CDR3 DNA follows: TGTGCCAGCAGCTTGGGACAGTTGAATCAGCTCCAGCATTTT. This encodes CASSLGQLNQLQHF.

This clone came up once. The chain combines TRBV7-2 with TRBJ1-5, with 7 bases that match TRBD1. The germline gives CDR1 SGHTA, CDR2 FQGNSA. Germline trimming cut 4 bases from V and 2 bases from J; bases unmatched to any gene: 11. The CDR3 is made up of 17 amino acids. The CDR3 here is CASSSRPTGVGNQPQHF. As DNA, the CDR3 is TGTGCCAGCAGCTCCAGACCCACAGGGGTGGGCAATCAGCCCCAGCATTTT.

This rearrangement joins TRBV6-5 to TRBJ1-2; possibly TRBD1 for D (6 bases). With 6 bases removed from V and 8 bases from J, the gap between germline ends came to 19 bases. CDR1 and CDR2 (germline): MNHEY, SVGAGI. CDR3 length: 14 amino acids. In DNA form, the CDR3 reads TGTGCCAGCAGCGTACAGGGAGAACTGGGCGGCTACACCTTC. It encodes CASSVQGELGGYTF.

This clone appeared a few times. The chain is built from TRBV5-4 and TRBJ2-7, with D maybe TRBD1 (8 bases). From germline, CDR1 is SGHNT and CDR2 YYREEE (reference sequence). The length of the CDR3 is 14 residues. The V end was cut by 4 bases, the J end by 3 bases, with 14 bases between. CDR3 DNA sequence: TGTGCCAGCAGCGGAGCGGGGACAGGCTACGAGCAGTACTTC. Translating it yields CASSGAGTGYEQYF.

The rearrangement links TRBV6-5 to TRBJ2-7; TRBD1 matches 7 bases. The V gene end was trimmed by 2 bases and the J gene end by 3 bases; junction bases not matched to a gene: 4. Per germline, CDR1 MNHEY and CDR2 SVGAGI. This CDR3 has 14 amino acids. CDR3 in amino acids: CASSYRAGGYEQYF. Here the CDR3 DNA reads TGTGCCAGCAGTTACAGAGCAGGGGGCTACGAGCAGTACTTC.

The J gene is TRBJ1-2, the V gene TRBV28; D not resolved. Germline CDR1 MDHEN, CDR2 SYDVKM. This CDR3 is 11 amino acids long. The V and J ends lost 10 bases and 3 bases respectively, with 9 bases between them. The chain's CDR3 is CATLLDYGYTF. CDR3 nucleotide sequence: TGTGCCACCCTGCTGGACTATGGCTACACCTTC.

The chain has TRBV6-5 and TRBJ1-5; D is unresolved. The CDR3 has 14 residues. The V gene's germline CDR1 is MNHEY and CDR2 SVGAGI. V dropped 7 bases and J dropped 0 bases, with 10 bases sitting between them. The CDR3 spells CASTPEPSNQPQHF. The CDR3 DNA follows: TGTGCCAGCACCCCTGAACCTAGCAATCAGCCCCAGCATTTT.

This clone was observed once. The chain employs TRBV19 and TRBJ1-5; weak D call: TRBD1 (5 bases). Germline V gene lookup returns CDR1 LNHDA and CDR2 SQIVND (reference sequence). With 3 bases removed from V and 7 bases from J, the gap between germline ends came to 25 bases. This CDR3 region has 18 residues. The CDR3 reads CASSIGATVTSRGQPQHF. The DNA of the CDR3 is TGTGCCAGTAGTATCGGGGCGACAGTGACCTCGCGAGGCCAGCCCCAGCATTTT.

V gene TRBV28 combines with J gene TRBJ1-1; TRBD1 might be the D (5 bases). CDR1 MDHEN and CDR2 SYDVKM come from the germline V gene. This CDR3 contains 15 residues. V was shortened by 6 bases and J by 0 bases, with 14 bases between the two germline ends. The CDR3 nucleotides read TGTGCCAGCAGAAGAGGTGGGGCCCTGAACACTGAAGCTTTCTTT. Protein product: CASRRGGALNTEAFF.

This chain connects TRBV27 to TRBJ2-3, with a weak D call TRBD1 (5 bases). The CDR3 is made up of 13 amino acids. CDR1 and CDR2 from the germline V gene are MNHEY and SMNVEV (reference sequence). V was shortened by 2 bases and J by 9 bases, with 12 bases between the two germline ends. CDR3: CASSLSPPGTQYF. The CDR3 DNA follows: TGTGCCAGCAGTTTAAGCCCCCCAGGGACGCAGTATTTT.

Here the CDR3 DNA reads TGTGCCAGCAGTTCGCTAGGGGGGACAGACGGCTACACCTTC. Translated, it gives CASSSLGGTDGYTF. The chain couples TRBV7-3 to TRBJ1-2, with TRBD1 matching 7 bases. This CDR3 contains 14 residues. Germline CDR1 SGHTA, CDR2 FQGTGA. V was clipped by 6 bases and J by 8 bases; unmatched bases: 12.

The chain recombines TRBV5-4 with TRBJ2-2, with D uncertain. The V gene lost 4 bases and the J gene lost 6 bases, with 13 bases spanning the gap. CDR3 size: 14 residues. The germline V gene has CDR1 SGHNT and CDR2 YYREEE (reference sequence). CDR3 sequence reads: CASSLPMAPGELFF. CDR3 DNA: TGTGCCAGCAGCCTCCCCATGGCTCCCGGGGAGCTGTTTTTT.

The chain couples TRBV30 to TRBJ1-1; TRBD1 matches at 7 bases. V trimming: 0 bases; J trimming: 3 bases; junction bases outside the gene matches: 7. The germline V gene encodes CDR1 GTSNPN and CDR2 SVGIG (reference sequence). This CDR3 is 15 amino acids long. The CDR3 DNA is TGTGCCTGGAGTGTACGTGGCAGGGGGTACACTGAAGCTTTCTTT. This codes for CAWSVRGRGYTEAFF.

J is TRBJ1-5 and V is TRBV6-5, with unresolved D. V lost 0 bases and J 5 bases, leaving 11 bases between the germline ends. CDR1 MNHEY and CDR2 SVGAGI come from the germline V gene. CDR3 length: 15 amino acids. This CDR3 reads CASSYSSNTYQPQHF. Written as DNA, the CDR3 is TGTGCCAGCAGTTACTCTAGCAACACCTATCAGCCCCAGCATTTT.

The rearrangement links TRBV19 to TRBJ2-7; 11 bases match TRBD1. Germline CDR1 LNHDA, CDR2 SQIVND (reference sequence). Unmatched junction bases numbered 9, after V lost 5 bases and J lost 3 bases. The CDR3 consists of 16 residues. DNA of the CDR3: TGTGCCAGTAGTTTACTCGGACAGGGGGCTATCTACGAGCAGTACTTC. It translates to CASSLLGQGAIYEQYF.

The chain uses TRBV5-1 and TRBJ2-7, with 7 positions matching TRBD1. This CDR3 comprises 18 residues. Trimming at V came to 1 base and at J to 5 bases, leaving 18 bases not matched to a gene. Germline V gene lookup returns CDR1 SGHRS and CDR2 YFSETQ. The CDR3 sequence: CASSLSAPTKQGSHEQYF. The CDR3 nucleotides read TGCGCCAGCAGCTTGTCCGCACCCACCAAACAGGGGTCCCACGAGCAGTACTTC.

CDR3 coding DNA: TGTGCCTGGAGTATCGGGACAGGGGACAATCAGCCCCAGCATTTT. It codes for CAWSIGTGDNQPQHF. The V and J genes are TRBV30 and TRBJ1-5; TRBD1 matches at 10 bases. J was trimmed by 3 bases and V by 2 bases; bases with no gene match: 4. The CDR3 is 15 amino acids. Per the germline V gene, CDR1 is GTSNPN and CDR2 is SVGIG (reference sequence).

The rearrangement uses TRBV3-1 (or the pseudogene TRBV3-2) and TRBJ2-3; 14 bases are shared with TRBD2. The CDR3 contains 16 residues. After removal of 8 bases from V and 4 bases from J, the junction contained 8 bases not matched to a gene. CDR1 is LGHDT, CDR2 YNNKEL, per germline (reference sequence). The CDR3 here is CASRRLAGGTPDTQYF. The CDR3 nucleotides read TGTGCCAGCCGACGACTAGCGGGGGGGACCCCAGATACGCAGTATTTT.

This sequence joins TRBV7-8 and TRBJ1-6, with 7 bases that match TRBD1. This CDR3 is built from 16 residues. V was pared by 1 base and J by 3 bases, with 3 bases of the junction left unmatched. Germline V gives CDR1 SGHVS, CDR2 FQNEAQ. CDR3 coding DNA: TGTGCCAGCAGCTTAGGACAGGGTGTCTATAATTCACCCCTCCACTTT. Protein sequence: CASSLGQGVYNSPLHF.

This rearrangement joins TRBV5-1 to TRBJ2-7; 12 bases map to TRBD1. The length of the CDR3 is 15 residues. CDR1 SGHRS and CDR2 YFSETQ come from the germline V gene. Losses at the gene ends were 4 bases for V and 6 bases for J; bases not matched to a gene: 8. CDR3: CASSPGGTGGLEQYF. In DNA, the CDR3 is TGCGCCAGCAGCCCGGGAGGGACAGGGGGCCTCGAGCAGTACTTC.

This chain connects TRBV19 to TRBJ1-2; D not certain. Trimming removed 6 bases from V and 6 bases from J, with 14 bases in between. CDR3 length: 13 residues. The germline V gene encodes CDR1 LNHDA and CDR2 SQIVND (reference sequence). CDR3 nucleotides: TGTGCCAGTAGCCCAACGAACAAAGATGGCTACACCTTC. It is translated as CASSPTNKDGYTF.

The chain joins TRBV6-5 to TRBJ2-7; 11 nucleotides align to TRBD1. CDR3 size: 15 residues. V shed 6 bases and J 4 bases; nucleotides not matched to a gene: 8. Germline V gene lookup returns CDR1 MNHEY and CDR2 SVGAGI. The CDR3 is CASRKIGQGAYEQYF. The CDR3, as DNA: TGTGCCAGCAGGAAAATCGGACAGGGGGCTTACGAGCAGTACTTC.

This chain uses TRBV3-1 (or the pseudogene TRBV3-2) with TRBJ1-1, with D hard to call. V was clipped by 0 bases and J by 1 base, with 6 bases between them. Germline-derived CDR1 and CDR2 are LGHDT and YNNKEL (reference sequence). This CDR3 contains 14 residues. The CDR3 loop reads CASSQETANTEAFF. The CDR3, as DNA: TGTGCCAGCAGCCAAGAAACAGCGAACACTGAAGCTTTCTTT.